The T cell receptor (beta chain) described here comes from a study of identical twins. Unique molecular identifiers were present on the cDNA, and a universal primer site came from template switching. TCRdb re-called the 5' RACE reads with MiXCR, one entry per CDR3 protein. The sample contains a few hundred thousand distinct CDR3 sequences, about 10% of which appear only once. This clonotype was found many times. All of the donors were Caucasians in good health. V was clipped by 2 bases and J by 6 bases; unmatched bases: 4. Per germline, CDR1 SGHAT and CDR2 FQNNGV. This CDR3 has 14 amino acids. The TCR sequence derives from a woman aged 45 to 65 in good health. The chain employs TRBV11-2 and TRBJ2-1, with TRBD2 identical over 7 bases. Material: naive T cells sorted from blood. The CDR3 nucleotides are TGTGCCAGCAGCTTACTCGCGGGAGTCAATGAGCAGTTCTTC. Translation gives CASSLLAGVNEQFF.